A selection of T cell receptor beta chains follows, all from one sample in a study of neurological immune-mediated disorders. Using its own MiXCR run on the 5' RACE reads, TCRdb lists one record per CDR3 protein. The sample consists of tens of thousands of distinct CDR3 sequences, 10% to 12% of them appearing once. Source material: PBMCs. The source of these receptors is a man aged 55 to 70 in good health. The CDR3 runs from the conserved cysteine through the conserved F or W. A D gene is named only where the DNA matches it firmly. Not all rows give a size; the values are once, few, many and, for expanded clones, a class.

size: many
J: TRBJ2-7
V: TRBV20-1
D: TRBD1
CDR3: CSATRGSEEQYF
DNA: TGCAGTGCTACCAGGGGGAGTGAAGAGCAGTACTTC

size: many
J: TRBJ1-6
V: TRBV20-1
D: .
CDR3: CSAVKELNSPLHF
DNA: TGCAGTGCTGTCAAGGAGCTCAATTCACCCCTCCACTTT

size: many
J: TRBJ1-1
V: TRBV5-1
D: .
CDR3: CASSLVTGTEAFF
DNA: TGCGCCAGCAGCTTAGTTACAGGGACTGAAGCTTTCTTT

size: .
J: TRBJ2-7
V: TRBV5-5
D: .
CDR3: CASSFYICSASKLAGGFDEQYF
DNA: .

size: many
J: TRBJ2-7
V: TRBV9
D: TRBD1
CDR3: CASSARTGGMYEQYF
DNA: TGTGCCAGCAGCGCTCGGACAGGGGGCATGTACGAGCAGTACTTC

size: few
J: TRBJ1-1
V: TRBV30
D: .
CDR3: CAFSRGIYTEAFF
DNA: TGTGCCTTTTCGAGGGGTATATACACTGAAGCTTTCTTT

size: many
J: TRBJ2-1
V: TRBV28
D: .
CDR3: CASSPAGGTSSYNEQFF
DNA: TGTGCCAGCAGTCCCGCCGGCGGTACGAGCTCCTACAATGAGCAGTTCTTC

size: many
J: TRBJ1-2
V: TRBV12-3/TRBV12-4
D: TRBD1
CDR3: CASSLPWTGAAGGYTF
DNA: TGTGCCAGCAGTTTACCCTGGACAGGGGCCGCGGGGGGCTACACCTTC

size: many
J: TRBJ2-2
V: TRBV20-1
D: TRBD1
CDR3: CSADAGGRTGELFF
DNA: TGCAGTGCGGACGCAGGGGGCCGCACCGGGGAGCTGTTTTTT

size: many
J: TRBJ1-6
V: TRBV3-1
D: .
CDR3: CASSPTGTSANSPLHF
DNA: TGTGCCAGCAGCCCCACCGGGACATCGGCGAACTCACCCCTCCACTTT

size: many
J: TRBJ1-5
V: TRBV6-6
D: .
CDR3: CASSPIGANQPQHF
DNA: TGTGCCAGCAGTCCGATCGGGGCGAATCAGCCCCAGCATTTT

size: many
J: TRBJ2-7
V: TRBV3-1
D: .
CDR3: CASSQGVDTWAYEQYF
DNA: TGTGCCAGCAGCCAAGGGGTCGACACGTGGGCCTACGAGCAGTACTTC

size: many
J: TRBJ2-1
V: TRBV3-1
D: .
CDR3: CASSQTAEQFF
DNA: TGTGCCAGCAGCCAAACAGCCGAGCAGTTCTTC

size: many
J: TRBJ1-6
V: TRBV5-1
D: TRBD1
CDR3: CASSPGQGNSPLHF
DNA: TGCGCCAGCAGTCCGGGACAGGGAAATTCACCCCTCCACTTT

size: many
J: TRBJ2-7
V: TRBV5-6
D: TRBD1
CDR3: CASSFGTVFYEQYF
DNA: TGTGCCAGCAGCTTCGGGACAGTTTTCTACGAGCAGTACTTC

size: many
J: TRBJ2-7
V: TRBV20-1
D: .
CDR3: CSAGGPIRDYEQYF
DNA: TGCAGTGCTGGAGGACCTATCAGGGACTACGAGCAGTACTTC

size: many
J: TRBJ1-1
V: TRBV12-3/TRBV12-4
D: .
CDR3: CASSFGSGTEAFF
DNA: TGTGCCAGCAGTTTCGGTTCAGGCACTGAAGCTTTCTTT

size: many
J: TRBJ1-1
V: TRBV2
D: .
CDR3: CATEGYPNTEAFF
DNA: TGTGCCACCGAAGGATACCCCAACACTGAAGCTTTCTTT

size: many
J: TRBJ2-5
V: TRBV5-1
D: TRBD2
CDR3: CASSQRTSGSETQYF
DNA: TGCGCCAGCAGTCAAAGGACTAGCGGGTCGGAGACCCAGTACTTC

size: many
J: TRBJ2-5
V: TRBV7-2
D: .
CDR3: CASSTRLEETQYF
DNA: TGTGCCAGCAGCACACGACTGGAAGAGACCCAGTACTTC

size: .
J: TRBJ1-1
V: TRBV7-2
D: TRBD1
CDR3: CASSYQGGMNTEAFF
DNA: TGTGCCAGCAGCTATCAGGGGGGAATGAACACTGAAGCTTTCTTT

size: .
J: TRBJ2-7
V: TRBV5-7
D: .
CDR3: CASSSYEQYF
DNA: TGTGCCAGCAGCTCCTACGAGCAGTACTTC

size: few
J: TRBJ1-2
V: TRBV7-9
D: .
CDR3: CASSLSWGYTF
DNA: TGTGCCAGCAGCTTATCCTGGGGCTACACCTTC

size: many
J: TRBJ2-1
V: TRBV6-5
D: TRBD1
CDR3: CASSYLGGGYNEQFF
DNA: TGTGCCAGCAGTTACTTAGGGGGCGGATACAATGAGCAGTTCTTC

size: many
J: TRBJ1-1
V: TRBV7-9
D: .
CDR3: CASNPGDEAFF
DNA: TGTGCCAGCAACCCCGGCGATGAAGCTTTCTTT

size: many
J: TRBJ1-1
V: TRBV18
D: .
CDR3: CASRGAGLNTEAFF
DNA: TGTGCCAGCCGCGGGGCGGGGTTGAACACTGAAGCTTTCTTT

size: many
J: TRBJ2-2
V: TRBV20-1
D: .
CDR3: CSARDRMNTGELFF
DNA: TGCAGTGCTAGAGACAGGATGAACACCGGGGAGCTGTTTTTT

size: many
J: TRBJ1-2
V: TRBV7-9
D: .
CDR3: CASSDQGYGYTF
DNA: TGTGCCAGCAGCGACCAGGGCTATGGCTACACCTTC

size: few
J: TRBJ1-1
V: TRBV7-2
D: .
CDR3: CASSSTGQWTEAFF
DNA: TGTGCCAGCAGCTCTACAGGGCAGTGGACTGAAGCTTTCTTT

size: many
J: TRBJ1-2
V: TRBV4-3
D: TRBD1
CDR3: CASSQDMQGAGYGYTF
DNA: TGCGCCAGCAGCCAAGATATGCAGGGGGCGGGCTATGGCTACACCTTC